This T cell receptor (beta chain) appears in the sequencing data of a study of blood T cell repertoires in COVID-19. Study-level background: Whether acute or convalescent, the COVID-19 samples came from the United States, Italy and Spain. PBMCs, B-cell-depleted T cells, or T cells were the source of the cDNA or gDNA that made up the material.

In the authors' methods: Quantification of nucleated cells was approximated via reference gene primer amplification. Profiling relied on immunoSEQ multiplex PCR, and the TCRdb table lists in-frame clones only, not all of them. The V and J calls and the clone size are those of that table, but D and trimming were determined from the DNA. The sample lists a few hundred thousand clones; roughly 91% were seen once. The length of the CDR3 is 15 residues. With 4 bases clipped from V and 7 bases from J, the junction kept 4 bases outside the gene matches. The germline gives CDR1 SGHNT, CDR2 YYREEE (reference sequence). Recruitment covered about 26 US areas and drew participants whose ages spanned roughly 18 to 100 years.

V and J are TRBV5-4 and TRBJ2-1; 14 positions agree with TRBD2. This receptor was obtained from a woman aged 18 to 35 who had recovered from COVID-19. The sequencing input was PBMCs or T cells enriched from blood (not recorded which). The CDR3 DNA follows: TGTGCCAGCAGCCCGACTAGCGGGGGGGGAAATGAGCAGTTCTTC. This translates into CASSPTSGGGNEQFF.